This T cell receptor (beta chain) appears in the sequencing data of a study of blood T cell repertoires in COVID-19. In this sample, this clone is medium-sized. Germline CDR1 is SGDLS and CDR2 is YYNGEE. V lost 0 bases to trimming and J lost 0 bases, with 15 bases between them. There are 17 residues in the CDR3. TCRdb's copy holds only in-frame clones and misses some; the assay was immunoSEQ multiplex PCR. Here the sample spans about 79,000 clones, more than 85% being singletons. The sequenced material came from peripheral blood. The V call is TRBV9, the J call TRBJ1-1, with unresolved D. The sequence was collected from a man aged 65-85 years with active or convalescent COVID-19. CDR3 bases: TGTGCCAGCAGCGTAGGAGCGCCCGAGTTAATGAACACTGAAGCTTTCTTT. It encodes CASSVGAPELMNTEAFF. Filled out from reference TRBV9 and TRBJ1-1, the complete variable domain reads DSGVTQTPKHLITATGQRVTLRCSPRSGDLSVYWYQQSLDQGLQFLIQYYNGEERAKGNILERFSAQQFPDLHSELNLSSLELGDSALYFCASSVGAPELMNTEAFFGQGTRLTVV.